These 9 T cell receptor beta chains share one sample of origin, sequenced in a study of somatic mutations in cytotoxic T cells in rheumatoid arthritis. Using immunoSEQ multiplex PCR, the repertoire was profiled, and TCRdb retains in-frame clones only, with some absent. The sample has roughly 20,000 clones; 74% are singletons. The sample was CD8+ T cells sorted from blood. The origin of the receptors is a man between 60 and 75 years old in good health.

The genes are TRBV11-1 and TRBJ1-4, with D possibly matching TRBD1 (5 bases). The CDR3 sequence is 16 residues long. Trimming stripped 5 bases from V and 2 bases from J, with 15 bases between. The germline CDR1 and CDR2 sequences are SGHAT and FQDESV (reference sequence). CDR3 residues: CASSLRRRGTNEKLFF. Here the CDR3 DNA reads TGTGCCAGCAGCCTACGGCGTCGGGGGACTAATGAAAAACTGTTTTTT.

This rearrangement joins TRBV2 to TRBJ2-7, with D maybe TRBD2 (6 bases). Germline assignment: CDR1 SNHLY and CDR2 FYNNEI. The CDR3 is made up of 16 amino acids. V lost 5 bases and J lost 2, with 19 bases in between. CDR3 bases: TGTGCCAGCAGTCCCAAGCGGAGCGGGTCCCCCTACGAGCAGTACTTC. Translation gives CASSPKRSGSPYEQYF.

The chain uses TRBV4-2 and TRBJ1-2; possible D gene TRBD1, 5 bases. Trimming pared 0 bases from V and 5 bases from J, leaving 10 bases between. Germline CDR1 LGHNA, CDR2 YNFKEQ. This CDR3 spans 14 amino acids. In DNA, the CDR3 is TGTGCCAGCAGCCAAGAATCAGGGCTTTATGGCTACACCTTC. Translated, it gives CASSQESGLYGYTF.

This sequence joins TRBV18 and TRBJ2-7; 12 nucleotides match TRBD1. This CDR3 is built from 14 residues. Trimming cost V 6 bases and J 4 bases; bases outside gene matches: 4. CDR1 KGHSH and CDR2 LQKENI come from the germline V gene. The CDR3 sequence: CASSRDRGPYEQYF. Written as DNA, the CDR3 is TGTGCCAGCTCGCGGGACAGGGGGCCGTACGAGCAGTACTTC.

The J gene is TRBJ2-7, the V gene TRBV7-9; 7 nucleotides match TRBD2. Trimming at V came to 1 base and at J to 1 base, leaving 1 base not matched to a gene. CDR1 is SEHNR, CDR2 FQNEAQ, per germline (reference sequence). CDR3 size: 14 residues. CDR3: CASSLGGGSYEQYF. DNA for the CDR3: TGTGCCAGCAGCTTAGGCGGGGGTTCCTACGAGCAGTACTTC.

This clone came up a few times. V gene TRBV4-3 combines with J gene TRBJ1-5; D perhaps matches TRBD1 (5 bases). Germline-derived CDR1 and CDR2 are LGHNA and YSLEER. This CDR3 is 16 amino acids long. With 0 bases removed from V and 0 bases from J, the gap between germline ends came to 9 bases. In DNA form, the CDR3 reads TGCGCCAGCAGCCAAGAGGCAGGGTATAGCAATCAGCCCCAGCATTTT. Protein: CASSQEAGYSNQPQHF.

The V call is TRBV27, the J call TRBJ2-7; D possibly corresponds to TRBD2 (5 bases). This CDR3 is built from 15 residues. Germline lookup yields CDR1 MNHEY and CDR2 SMNVEV (reference sequence). The V end was cut by 0 bases, the J end by 6 bases, with 15 bases between. The DNA for the CDR3 is TGTGCCAGCAGTTTATCCCACACACTAGGCAGCGAGCAGTACTTC. Amino acid sequence: CASSLSHTLGSEQYF.

This chain uses TRBV5-4 with TRBJ2-7; TRBD1 aligns across 9 bases. This CDR3 is built from 13 residues. Trimming at V came to 4 bases and at J to 7 bases, leaving 6 bases not matched to a gene. Germline V gene data show CDR1 as SGHNT and CDR2 as YYREEE (reference sequence). The CDR3 protein is CASSRGQGREQYF. The CDR3 region has the DNA TGTGCCAGCAGCCGGGGACAGGGACGGGAGCAGTACTTC.

The table lists this clone with a count of one. CDR3 residues: CASKSRQTLTGELFF. Written as DNA, the CDR3 is TGTGCCAGTAAAAGTCGACAGACTCTGACCGGGGAGCTGTTTTTT. This rearrangement joins TRBV19 to TRBJ2-2; D might be TRBD1 (5 bases). The CDR3 is 15 residues long. Deletions cut 7 bases from V and 5 bases from J, with 17 bases between. In germline, CDR1 is LNHDA, CDR2 SQIVND (reference sequence). Supplemented by reference TRBV19 and TRBJ2-2, the full variable domain reads DGGITQSPKYLFRKEGQNVTLSCEQNLNHDAMYWYRQDPGQGLRLIYYSQIVNDFQKGDIAEGYSVSREKKESFPLTVTSAQKNPTAFYLCASKSRQTLTGELFFGEGSRLTVL.